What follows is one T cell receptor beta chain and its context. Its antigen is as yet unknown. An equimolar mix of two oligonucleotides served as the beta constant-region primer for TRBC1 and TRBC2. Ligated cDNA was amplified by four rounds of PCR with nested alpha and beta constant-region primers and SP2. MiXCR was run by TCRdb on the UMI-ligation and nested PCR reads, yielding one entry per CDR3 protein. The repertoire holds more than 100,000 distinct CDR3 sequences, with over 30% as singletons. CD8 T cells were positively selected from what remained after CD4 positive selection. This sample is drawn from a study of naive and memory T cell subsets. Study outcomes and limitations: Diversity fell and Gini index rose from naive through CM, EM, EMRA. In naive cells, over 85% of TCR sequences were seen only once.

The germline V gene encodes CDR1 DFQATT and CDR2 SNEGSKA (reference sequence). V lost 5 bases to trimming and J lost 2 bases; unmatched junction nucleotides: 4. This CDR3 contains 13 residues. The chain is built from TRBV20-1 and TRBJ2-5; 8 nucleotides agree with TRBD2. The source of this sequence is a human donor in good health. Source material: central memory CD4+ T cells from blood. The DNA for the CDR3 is TGCAGTGCTTCTCCGGGAGGGCAAGAGACCCAGTACTTC. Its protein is CSASPGGQETQYF.